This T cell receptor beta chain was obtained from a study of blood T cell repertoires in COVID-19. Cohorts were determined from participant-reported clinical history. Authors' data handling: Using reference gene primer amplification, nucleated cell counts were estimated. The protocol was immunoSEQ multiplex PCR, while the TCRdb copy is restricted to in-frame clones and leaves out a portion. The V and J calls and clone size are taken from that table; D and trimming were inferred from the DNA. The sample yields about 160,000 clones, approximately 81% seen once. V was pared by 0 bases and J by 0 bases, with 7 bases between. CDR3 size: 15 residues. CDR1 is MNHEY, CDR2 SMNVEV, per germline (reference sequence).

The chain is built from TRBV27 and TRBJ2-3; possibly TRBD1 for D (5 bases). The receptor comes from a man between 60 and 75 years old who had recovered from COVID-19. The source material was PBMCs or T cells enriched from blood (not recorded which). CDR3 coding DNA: TGTGCCAGCAGTTTATCAAGGGGTAGCACAGATACGCAGTATTTT. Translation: CASSLSRGSTDTQYF.